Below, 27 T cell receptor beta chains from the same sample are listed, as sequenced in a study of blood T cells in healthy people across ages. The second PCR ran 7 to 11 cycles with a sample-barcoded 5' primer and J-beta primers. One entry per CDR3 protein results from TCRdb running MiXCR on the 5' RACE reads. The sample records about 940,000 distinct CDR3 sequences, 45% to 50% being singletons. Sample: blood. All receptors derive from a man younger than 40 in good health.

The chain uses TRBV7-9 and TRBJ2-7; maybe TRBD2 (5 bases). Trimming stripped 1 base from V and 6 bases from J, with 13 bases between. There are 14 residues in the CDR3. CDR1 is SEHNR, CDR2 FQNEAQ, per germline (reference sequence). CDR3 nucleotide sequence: TGTGCCAGCAGCTTAGATACTAGTAATCGCGAGCAGTACTTC. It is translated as CASSLDTSNREQYF.

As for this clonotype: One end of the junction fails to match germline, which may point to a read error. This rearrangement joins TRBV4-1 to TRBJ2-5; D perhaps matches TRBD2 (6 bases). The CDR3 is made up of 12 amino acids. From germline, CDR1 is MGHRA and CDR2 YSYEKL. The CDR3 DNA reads TGCGCCAGCAGCTACACGGGAGAGGCCCAGTACTTC. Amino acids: CASSYTGEAQYF.

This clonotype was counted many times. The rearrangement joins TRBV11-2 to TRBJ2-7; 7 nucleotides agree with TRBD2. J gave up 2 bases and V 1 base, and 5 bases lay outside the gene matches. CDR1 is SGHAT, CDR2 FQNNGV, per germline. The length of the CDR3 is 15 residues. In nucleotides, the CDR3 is TGTGCCAGCAGCTTAGCCAGCGGGGTGGCCTACGAGCAGTACTTC. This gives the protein CASSLASGVAYEQYF.

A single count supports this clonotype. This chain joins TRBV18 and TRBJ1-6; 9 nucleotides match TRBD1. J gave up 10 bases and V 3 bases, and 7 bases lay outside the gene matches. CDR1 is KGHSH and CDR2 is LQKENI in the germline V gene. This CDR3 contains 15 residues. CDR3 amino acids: CASSPTGQGGSPLHF. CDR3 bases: TGTGCCAGCTCACCTACGGGACAGGGTGGGTCACCCCTCCACTTT. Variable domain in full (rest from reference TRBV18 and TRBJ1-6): NAGVMQNPRHLVRRRGQEARLRCSPMKGHSHVYWYRQLPEEGLKFMVYLQKENIIDESGMPKERFSAEFPKEGPSILRIQQVVRGDSAAYFCASSPTGQGGSPLHFGNGTRLTVT.

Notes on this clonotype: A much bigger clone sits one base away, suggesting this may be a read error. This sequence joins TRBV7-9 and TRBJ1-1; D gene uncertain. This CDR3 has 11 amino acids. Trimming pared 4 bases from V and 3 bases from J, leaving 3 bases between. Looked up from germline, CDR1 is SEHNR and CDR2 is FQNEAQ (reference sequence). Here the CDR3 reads CASSSDTEAFF. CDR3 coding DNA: TGTGCCAGCAGCTCTGACACTGAAGCTTTCTTT.

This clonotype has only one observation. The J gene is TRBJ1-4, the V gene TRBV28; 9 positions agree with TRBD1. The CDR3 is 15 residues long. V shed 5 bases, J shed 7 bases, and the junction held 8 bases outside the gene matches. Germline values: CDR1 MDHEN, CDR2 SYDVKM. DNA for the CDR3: TGTGCCAGCAGTCTACGGGGACAGGGTAGTGAAAAACTGTTTTTT. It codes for CASSLRGQGSEKLFF. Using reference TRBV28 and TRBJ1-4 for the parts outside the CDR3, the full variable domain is DVKVTQSSRYLVKRTGEKVFLECVQDMDHENMFWYRQDPGLGLRLIYFSYDVKMKEKGDIPEGYSVSREKKERFSLILESASTNQTSMYLCASSLRGQGSEKLFFGSGTQLSVL.

The CDR3 DNA is TGCGCCAGCAGCCAAGACTCCCGGGAGACCCAGTTCTTC. Its translation is CASSQDSRETQFF. The chain uses TRBV4-1 and TRBJ2-1; perhaps TRBD2 as D (6 bases). Per the germline V gene, CDR1 is MGHRA and CDR2 is YSYEKL. V lost 0 bases to trimming and J lost 13 bases, with 13 bases between them. This CDR3 is built from 13 residues.

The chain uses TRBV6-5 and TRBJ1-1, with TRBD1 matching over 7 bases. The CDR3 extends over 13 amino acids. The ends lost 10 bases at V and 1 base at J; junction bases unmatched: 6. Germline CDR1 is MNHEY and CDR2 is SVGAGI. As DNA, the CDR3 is TGTGCCAACGCGACAGGGTCGAACACTGAAGCTTTCTTT. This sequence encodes CANATGSNTEAFF.

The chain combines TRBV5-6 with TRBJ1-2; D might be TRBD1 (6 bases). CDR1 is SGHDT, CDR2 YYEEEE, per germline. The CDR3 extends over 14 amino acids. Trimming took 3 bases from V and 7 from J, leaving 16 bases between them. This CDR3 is CASSSTGIGSGYTF. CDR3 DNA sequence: TGTGCCAGCAGCTCTACAGGGATTGGAAGTGGCTACACCTTC.

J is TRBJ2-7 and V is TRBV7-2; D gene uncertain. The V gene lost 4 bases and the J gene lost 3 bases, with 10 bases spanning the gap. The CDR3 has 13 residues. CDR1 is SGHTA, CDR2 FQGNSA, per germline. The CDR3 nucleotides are TGTGCCAGCAGCTGTGGAGATTACTACGAGCAGTACTTC. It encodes CASSCGDYYEQYF.

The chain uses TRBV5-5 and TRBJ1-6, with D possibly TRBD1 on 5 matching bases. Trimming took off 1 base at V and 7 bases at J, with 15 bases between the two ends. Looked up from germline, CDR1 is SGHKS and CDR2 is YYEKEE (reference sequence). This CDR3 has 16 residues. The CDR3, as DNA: TGTGCCAGCAGCTTGAGGTCGGCAGGGTACAATTCACCCCTCCACTTT. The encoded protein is CASSLRSAGYNSPLHF.

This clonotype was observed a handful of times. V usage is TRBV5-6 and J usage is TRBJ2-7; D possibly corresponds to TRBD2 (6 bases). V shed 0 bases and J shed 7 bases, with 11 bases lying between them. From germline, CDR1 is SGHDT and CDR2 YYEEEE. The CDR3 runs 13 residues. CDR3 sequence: CASSLVNGGEQYF. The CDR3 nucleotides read TGTGCCAGCAGCTTGGTTAATGGGGGGGAGCAGTACTTC.

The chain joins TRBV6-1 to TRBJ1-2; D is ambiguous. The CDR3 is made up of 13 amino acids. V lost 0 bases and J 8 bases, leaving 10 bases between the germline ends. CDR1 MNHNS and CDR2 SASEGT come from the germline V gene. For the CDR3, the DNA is TGTGCCAGCAGTGAAGCCGAAGGAGGCGGCTACACCTTC. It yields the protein CASSEAEGGGYTF.

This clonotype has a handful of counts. The CDR3 loop reads CASSPNDRGVYEQYF. CDR3 in DNA: TGCGCCAGCAGCCCAAACGACAGGGGAGTGTACGAGCAGTACTTC. The rearrangement joins TRBV4-1 to TRBJ2-7, with TRBD1 matching 8 bases. Germline CDR1 reads MGHRA; CDR2 reads YSYEKL. The V gene end was trimmed by 4 bases and the J gene end by 4 bases; junction bases not matched to a gene: 9. The CDR3 length is 15 residues.

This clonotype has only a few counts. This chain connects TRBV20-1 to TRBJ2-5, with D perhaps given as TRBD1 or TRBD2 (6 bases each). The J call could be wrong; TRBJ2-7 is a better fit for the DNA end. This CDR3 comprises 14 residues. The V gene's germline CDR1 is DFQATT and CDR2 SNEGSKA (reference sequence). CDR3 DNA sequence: TGCAGTGCTAGAGCTCGGCAGGGGACTTACGAGCAGTACTTC. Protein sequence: CSARARQGTYEQYF.

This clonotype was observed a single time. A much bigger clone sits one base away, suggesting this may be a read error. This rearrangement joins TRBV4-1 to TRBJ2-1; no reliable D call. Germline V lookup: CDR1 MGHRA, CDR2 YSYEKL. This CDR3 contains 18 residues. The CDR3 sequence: CASSQGVLRKSSDNEQFF. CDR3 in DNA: TGCGCCAGCAGCCAAGGTGTTTTAAGGAAAAGCTCCGACAATGAGCAGTTCTTC.

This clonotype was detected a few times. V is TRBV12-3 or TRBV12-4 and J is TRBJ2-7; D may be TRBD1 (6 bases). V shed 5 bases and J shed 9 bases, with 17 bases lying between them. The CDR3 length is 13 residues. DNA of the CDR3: TGTGCCAGCAGTCGAGGGGCCGAAGGGGGGCAGTACTTC. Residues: CASSRGAEGGQYF.

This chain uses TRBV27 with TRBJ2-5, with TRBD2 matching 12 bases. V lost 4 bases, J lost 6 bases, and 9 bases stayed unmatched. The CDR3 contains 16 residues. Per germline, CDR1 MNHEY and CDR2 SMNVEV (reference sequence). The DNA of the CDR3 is TGTGCCAGCAGTTCAAGACTAGCGGGGGAAAAAAAGACCCAGTACTTC. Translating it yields CASSSRLAGEKKTQYF.

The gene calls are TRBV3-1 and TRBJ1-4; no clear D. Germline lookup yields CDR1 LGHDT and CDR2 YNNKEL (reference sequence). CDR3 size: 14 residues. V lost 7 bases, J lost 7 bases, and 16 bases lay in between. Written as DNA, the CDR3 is TGTGCCAGCATGACAACTGGATTGCCTGAAAAACTGTTTTTT. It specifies CASMTTGLPEKLFF.

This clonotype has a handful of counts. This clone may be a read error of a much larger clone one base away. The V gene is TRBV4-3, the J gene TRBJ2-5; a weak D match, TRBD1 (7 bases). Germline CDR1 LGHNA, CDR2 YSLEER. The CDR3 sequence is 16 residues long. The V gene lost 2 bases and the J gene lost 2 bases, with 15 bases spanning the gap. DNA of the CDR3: TGCGCCAGCAGCCAAAATCCCGCGGGACAGCAAGAGACCCAGTACTTC. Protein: CASSQNPAGQQETQYF.

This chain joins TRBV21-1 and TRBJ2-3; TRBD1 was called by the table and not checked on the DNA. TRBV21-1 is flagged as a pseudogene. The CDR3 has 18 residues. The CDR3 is CASSKWQGQGGFTDTQYF. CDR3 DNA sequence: TGTGCCAGCAGCAAATGGCAAGGACAGGGAGGATTCACAGATACGCAGTATTTT.

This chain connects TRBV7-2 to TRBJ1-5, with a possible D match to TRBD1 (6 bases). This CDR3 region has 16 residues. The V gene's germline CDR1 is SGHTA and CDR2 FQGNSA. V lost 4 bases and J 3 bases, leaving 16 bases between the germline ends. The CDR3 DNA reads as TGTGCCAGCAGCTCTGTGGCCGGACAGTCCAATCAGCCCCAGCATTTT. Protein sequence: CASSSVAGQSNQPQHF. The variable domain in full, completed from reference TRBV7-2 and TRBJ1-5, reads GAGVSQSPSNKVTEKGKDVELRCDPISGHTALYWYRQSLGQGLEFLIYFQGNSAPDKSGLPSDRFSAERTGGSVSTLTIQRTQQEDSAVYLCASSSVAGQSNQPQHFGDGTRLSIL.

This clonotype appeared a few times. This CDR3 reads CASSLGKGETQYF. The DNA of the CDR3 is TGTGCCAGCAGCTTAGGAAAAGGGGAGACCCAGTACTTC. V gene TRBV7-2 combines with J gene TRBJ2-5; no clear D gene. In germline, CDR1 is SGHTA, CDR2 FQGNSA. Trimming left V 1 base short and J 5 bases short, with 8 bases between. CDR3 length: 13 amino acids.

This CDR3 is CAGEGTGGADTQYF. The CDR3 DNA follows: TGTGCCGGCGAAGGGACAGGGGGTGCAGATACGCAGTATTTT. The J gene is TRBJ2-3, the V gene TRBV9, with 11 bases fitting TRBD1. CDR3 length: 14 residues. Germline V lookup: CDR1 SGDLS, CDR2 YYNGEE. The J segment lost 4 bases and the V segment lost 10 bases, leaving 8 bases of the junction unmatched. The full variable domain, its missing parts supplied by reference TRBV9 and TRBJ2-3, is DSGVTQTPKHLITATGQRVTLRCSPRSGDLSVYWYQQSLDQGLQFLIQYYNGEERAKGNILERFSAQQFPDLHSELNLSSLELGDSALYFCAGEGTGGADTQYFGPGTRLTVL.

CDR3 amino acids: CASSYNLRDTGSNQPQHF. The CDR3 DNA follows: TGTGCCAGCAGCTATAACCTCCGGGACACAGGGAGCAATCAGCCCCAGCATTTT. This chain connects TRBV7-8 to TRBJ1-5; D might be TRBD1 (6 bases). This CDR3 comprises 18 residues. Germline CDR1 reads SGHVS; CDR2 reads FQNEAQ. Trimming stripped 4 bases from V and 1 base from J, with 20 bases between.

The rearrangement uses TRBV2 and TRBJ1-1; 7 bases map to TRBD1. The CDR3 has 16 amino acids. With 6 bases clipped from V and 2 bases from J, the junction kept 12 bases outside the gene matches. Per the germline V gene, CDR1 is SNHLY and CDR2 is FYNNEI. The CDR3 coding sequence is TGTGCCAGCAGCGCTGGTCGGGACAGCTATAACACTGAAGCTTTCTTT. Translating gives CASSAGRDSYNTEAFF.

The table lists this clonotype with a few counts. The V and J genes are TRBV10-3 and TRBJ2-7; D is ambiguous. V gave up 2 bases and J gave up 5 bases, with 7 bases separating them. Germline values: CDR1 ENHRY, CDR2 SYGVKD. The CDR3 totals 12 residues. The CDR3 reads CAISEEDDEQYF. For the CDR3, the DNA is TGTGCCATCAGTGAGGAGGACGACGAGCAGTACTTC.